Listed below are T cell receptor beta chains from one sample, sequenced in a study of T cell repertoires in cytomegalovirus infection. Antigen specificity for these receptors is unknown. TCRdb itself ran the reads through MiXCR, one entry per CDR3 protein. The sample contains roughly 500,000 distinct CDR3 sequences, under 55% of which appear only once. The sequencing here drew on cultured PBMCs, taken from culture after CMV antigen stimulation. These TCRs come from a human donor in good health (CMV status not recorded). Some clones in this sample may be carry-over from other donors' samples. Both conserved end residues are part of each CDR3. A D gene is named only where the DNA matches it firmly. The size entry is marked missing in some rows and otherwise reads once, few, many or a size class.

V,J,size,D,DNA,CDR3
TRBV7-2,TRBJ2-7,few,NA,TGTGCCAGCAGCTTAGGCCCCCGCGTCTACGAGCAGTACTTC,CASSLGPRVYEQYF
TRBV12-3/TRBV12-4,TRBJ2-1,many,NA,TGTGCCAGCAGCCTCACGGGGGGCTCGTACAATGAGCAGTTCTTC,CASSLTGGSYNEQFF
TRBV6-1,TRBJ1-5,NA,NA,TGTGCCAGCAGTGTGGGTCCTGTCGGGGGCGTAAATCAGCCCCAGCATTTT,CASSVGPVGGVNQPQHF
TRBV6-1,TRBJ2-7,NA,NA,TGTGCCAGCAGTGAAGCGAGGGTAGGCTCCTACGAGCAGTACTTC,CASSEARVGSYEQYF
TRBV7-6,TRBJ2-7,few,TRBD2,TGTGCCAGCAGCTATGGGACTAGCGCCTACGAGCAGTACTTC,CASSYGTSAYEQYF
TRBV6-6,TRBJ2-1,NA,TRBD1,TGTGCCAGCAGTTGGGGACAGCTCAATGAGCAGTTCTTC,CASSWGQLNEQFF
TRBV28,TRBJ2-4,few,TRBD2,TGTGCCAGCACCCTCGGCGGGGGGTCAAACATTCAGTACTTC,CASTLGGGSNIQYF
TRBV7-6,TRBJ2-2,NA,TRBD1,TGTGCCAGCAGCTTAGTGGACCCGGGACAGGGGAACACCGGGGAGCTGTTTTTT,CASSLVDPGQGNTGELFF
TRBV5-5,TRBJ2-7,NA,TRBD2,TGTGCCAGCCGAGCGGGAATTCACGGCGACGAGCAGTACTTC,CASRAGIHGDEQYF
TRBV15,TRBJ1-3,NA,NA,TGTGCCACCAGCAGAGATCGGTACTCTGGAAACACCATATATTTT,CATSRDRYSGNTIYF